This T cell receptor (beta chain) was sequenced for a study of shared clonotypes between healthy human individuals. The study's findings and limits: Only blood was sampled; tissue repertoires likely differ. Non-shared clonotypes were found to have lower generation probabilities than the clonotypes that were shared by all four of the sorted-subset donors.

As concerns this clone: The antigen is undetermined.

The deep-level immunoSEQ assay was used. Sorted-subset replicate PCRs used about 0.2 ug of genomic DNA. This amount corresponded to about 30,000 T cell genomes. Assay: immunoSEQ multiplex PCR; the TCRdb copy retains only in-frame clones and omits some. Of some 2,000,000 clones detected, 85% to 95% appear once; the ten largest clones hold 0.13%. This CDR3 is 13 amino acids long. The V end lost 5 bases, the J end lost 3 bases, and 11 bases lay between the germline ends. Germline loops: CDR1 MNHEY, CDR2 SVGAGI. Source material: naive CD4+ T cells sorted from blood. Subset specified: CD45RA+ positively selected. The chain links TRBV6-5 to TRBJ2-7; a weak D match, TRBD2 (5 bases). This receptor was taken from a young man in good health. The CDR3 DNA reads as TGTGCCAGCAGTCTAGCTAGTAACTACGAGCAGTACTTC. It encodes CASSLASNYEQYF.